This passage covers 13 T cell receptor beta chains from one sample sequenced in a study of vaccination effects on CD4 cells after COVID-19. ViraFEST assay sequencing came after antigen-specific CD4+ T cells were expanded with viral peptide pools. It was after approximately 11 days of culture that CD4+ T cells were isolated. All participants had two doses of either the BNT162b2 or mRNA-1273 vaccine. Profiling relied on immunoSEQ multiplex PCR, and the TCRdb table lists in-frame clones only, not all of them. This sample has tens of thousands of clones, with around 69% found just once. Antigens for these TCRs are unknown. This material consisted of CD4+ T cells from PBMCs cultured with HCoV-229E spike peptides, taken after COVID-19 vaccination. These receptors all stem from a human donor who received a COVID-19 vaccine.

The chain links TRBV6-5 to TRBJ2-7, with unresolved D. The ends were cut back, 0 bases at V and 0 bases at J, with 9 bases in the middle. The CDR3 totals 15 residues. CDR1 is MNHEY, CDR2 SVGAGI, per germline. CDR3 residues: CASSYSRPSSYEQYF. CDR3 coding DNA: TGTGCCAGCAGTTACTCGCGGCCTAGCTCCTACGAGCAGTACTTC.

The rearrangement uses TRBV6-5 and TRBJ2-3; 9 positions agree with TRBD1. Trimming at V came to 6 bases and at J to 4 bases, leaving 2 bases not matched to a gene. Germline lookup yields CDR1 MNHEY and CDR2 SVGAGI. The CDR3 has 13 amino acids. This CDR3 is CASRDRGADTQYF. DNA of the CDR3: TGTGCCAGCAGGGACAGGGGCGCAGATACGCAGTATTTT.

The chain employs TRBV7-6 and TRBJ2-2; 7 bases agree with TRBD2. The CDR3 extends over 17 amino acids. The germline V gene encodes CDR1 SGHVS and CDR2 FNYEAQ. V gave up 4 bases and J gave up 1 base; unmatched junction bases: 9. The chain's CDR3 is CASSSPIRGGNTGELFF. The CDR3 nucleotides read TGTGCCAGCAGCTCGCCTATCCGCGGGGGGAACACCGGGGAGCTGTTTTTT. Full variable domain (outside the CDR3, taken from reference TRBV7-6 and TRBJ2-2): GAGVSQSPRYKVTKRGQDVALRCDPISGHVSLYWYRQALGQGPEFLTYFNYEAQQDKSGLPNDRFSAERPEGSISTLTIQRTEQRDSAMYRCASSSPIRGGNTGELFFGEGSRLTVL.

This clone was counted once. The chain has TRBV6-4 and TRBJ1-5; D remains unclear. The CDR3 is made up of 15 amino acids. In germline, CDR1 is MRHNA, CDR2 SNTAGT. V was pared by 2 bases and J by 2 bases, with 10 bases between. The CDR3 DNA reads as TGTGCCAGCAGTGACAGAAGATATTGCAATCAGCCCCAGCATTTT. It specifies CASSDRRYCNQPQHF.

This chain connects TRBV10-3 to TRBJ1-5, with D unresolved. The CDR3 has 13 residues. The V end lost 2 bases, the J end lost 5 bases, and 7 bases lay between the germline ends. CDR1 is ENHRY and CDR2 is SYGVKD in the germline V gene. DNA for the CDR3: TGTGCCATCAGTGAGGGGAAAGATCAGCCCCAGCATTTT. Its translation is CAISEGKDQPQHF.

This clone was seen only a few times. The rearrangement links TRBV4-1 to TRBJ2-2; weak D call: TRBD1 (6 bases). Germline CDR1 MGHRA, CDR2 YSYEKL. This CDR3 has 18 residues. Trimming took 2 bases from V and 5 from J, leaving 21 bases between them. The CDR3 DNA follows: TGCGCCAGCAGCCAAAGAGAGCGCCCAACAGGGTCGACCGGGGAGCTGTTTTTT. Protein sequence: CASSQRERPTGSTGELFF.

The chain is built from TRBV10-2 and TRBJ2-7; D is unclear. Trimming cost V 3 bases and J 7 bases, with 16 bases left between them. There are 14 residues in the CDR3. Germline values: CDR1 WSHSY, CDR2 SAAADI. The CDR3 region is CASSDRPKGWEQYF. The CDR3 bases are TGCGCCAGCAGTGATAGGCCGAAGGGTTGGGAGCAGTACTTC.

The V gene is TRBV28, the J gene TRBJ2-7; D may correspond to TRBD1 or TRBD2 (5 bases each). The CDR3 is 14 residues long. Deletions cut 2 bases from V and 3 bases from J, with 11 bases between. Germline loops: CDR1 MDHEN, CDR2 SYDVKM. CDR3 DNA: TGTGCCAGCAGTTTAGGGGGACCGGGCTACGAGCAGTACTTC. Translation: CASSLGGPGYEQYF.

Turning to this clone: This same CDR3 is encoded by further DNA sequences in the sample. The V gene is TRBV5-5, the J gene TRBJ1-5; D is possibly TRBD1 (6 bases). Germline CDR1 reads SGHKS; CDR2 reads YYEKEE (reference sequence). The CDR3 consists of 14 residues. The ends were cut back, 2 bases at V and 4 bases at J, with 10 bases in the middle. CDR3 DNA sequence: TGTGCCAGCAGCTTAGGAGGGGGAAATCAGCCCCAGCATTTT. Its translation is CASSLGGGNQPQHF.

In nucleotides, the CDR3 is TGTGCCAGCTCAACAGCGGGGTCCTATGGCTACACCTTC. As protein: CASSTAGSYGYTF. The J gene is TRBJ1-2, the V gene TRBV18; D unclear. This CDR3 has 13 amino acids. Trimming pared 5 bases from V and 4 bases from J, leaving 11 bases between. Germline lookup yields CDR1 KGHSH and CDR2 LQKENI.

The chain has TRBV10-2 and TRBJ2-1; 7 bases align to TRBD1. This CDR3 comprises 13 residues. Germline CDR1 WSHSY, CDR2 SAAADI. This chain's CDR3 is CARGLSSYNEQFF. DNA of the CDR3: TGCGCGAGGGGGCTGAGCTCCTACAATGAGCAGTTCTTC.

V and J are TRBV18 and TRBJ2-5, with 7 bases lining up with TRBD1. Looked up from germline, CDR1 is KGHSH and CDR2 is LQKENI. Trimming at V came to 1 base and at J to 5 bases, leaving 7 bases not matched to a gene. CDR3 length: 15 amino acids. The CDR3 sequence is CASSPRYRGRETQYF. CDR3 DNA sequence: TGTGCCAGCTCACCACGGTACAGGGGACGCGAGACCCAGTACTTC.

V gene TRBV18 combines with J gene TRBJ1-3, with no clear D. The V end was cut by 6 bases, the J end by 0 bases, with 9 bases between. The V gene's germline CDR1 is KGHSH and CDR2 LQKENI. The CDR3 has 14 amino acids. CDR3 bases: TGTGCCAGCTCCACAGAGAACTCTGGAAACACCATATATTTT. Translation: CASSTENSGNTIYF.